This T cell receptor beta chain was sequenced in a study of blood T cell repertoires in COVID-19. Study-wide background: Acute and convalescent COVID-19 samples came from the United States, Italy and Spain. From T cells, B-cell-depleted T cells, or PBMCs came the material, which was cDNA or gDNA.

Original handling: Nucleated cell number was recorded as an estimate derived from reference gene primer amplification. TCRdb keeps only in-frame clones here, not all; method: immunoSEQ multiplex PCR. D and trimming come from the DNA, and the V and J calls and clone size come from that table. The sample gives under 150,000 clones, about four fifths of which show up once; roughly 9% is in the top ten. The germline gives CDR1 SGHAT, CDR2 FQNNGV. This CDR3 region has 15 residues. Trimming removed 2 bases at V and 4 bases at J, with 11 bases between. The TCR was taken from a woman aged 60-75 years with active or convalescent COVID-19. The sequencing sample was made of peripheral blood. The chain joins TRBV11-2 to TRBJ2-2, with D possibly matching TRBD1 (5 bases). CDR3 sequence reads: CASSLRVRGTGELFF. The CDR3 region has the DNA TGTGCCAGCAGCTTAAGGGTTAGGGGCACCGGGGAGCTGTTTTTT.